These 23 T cell receptor beta chains were sequenced from one sample in a study of shared clonotypes between healthy human individuals. The assay was immunoSEQ multiplex PCR, and TCRdb's table has in-frame clones only and misses some. The table records millions of clones, 85% to 95% of them present only once. Sequencing used naive CD4+ T cells sorted from blood. Subset given: CD45RA+ positively selected. The origin of the receptors is a man younger than 35 in good health.

Remarks on this clone: The sample holds other DNA sequences that translate to the same CDR3. The genes are TRBV27 and TRBJ1-2, with TRBD1 as a possible D gene (6 bases). The germline gives CDR1 MNHEY, CDR2 SMNVEV (reference sequence). This CDR3 has 13 residues. V was pared by 3 bases and J by 4 bases, with 9 bases between. The CDR3 nucleotides read TGTGCCAGCAGTTTCAGGGGTGGCTATGGCTACACCTTC. Protein sequence: CASSFRGGYGYTF.

The rearrangement uses TRBV5-4 and TRBJ2-2; TRBD2 matches at 10 bases. Germline V CDR1 and CDR2: SGHNT, YYREEE (reference sequence). The CDR3 runs to 16 residues. Trimming at V came to 0 bases and at J to 4 bases, leaving 3 bases not matched to a gene. CDR3 bases: TGTGCCAGCAGCTTGGCGGCTAGCGGGAGCACCGGGGAGCTGTTTTTT. It translates to CASSLAASGSTGELFF.

V gene TRBV21-1 combines with J gene TRBJ2-5; no check of the table's D call, TRBD1, against the DNA was made. TRBV21-1 is shown as a pseudogene. The CDR3 length is 16 residues. CDR3 region: CASSKGGGRLVETQYF. DNA for the CDR3: TGTGCCAGCAGCAAAGGAGGGGGACGGTTAGTGGAGACCCAGTACTTC.

CDR3: CASSSGLLAGGPNEQFF. CDR3 nucleotide sequence: TGCGCCAGCAGCTCGGGATTACTAGCGGGAGGGCCTAATGAGCAGTTCTTC. The gene calls are TRBV5-1 and TRBJ2-1, with TRBD2 identical over 13 bases. The CDR3 sequence is 17 residues long. In germline, CDR1 is SGHRS, CDR2 YFSETQ. The trim removed 3 bases at V and 7 bases at J, leaving 10 bases unmatched. Full variable domain (outside the CDR3, taken from reference TRBV5-1 and TRBJ2-1): KAGVTQTPRYLIKTRGQQVTLSCSPISGHRSVSWYQQTPGQGLQFLFEYFSETQRNKGNFPGRFSGRQFSNSRSEMNVSTLELGDSALYLCASSSGLLAGGPNEQFFGPGTRLTVL.

The chain couples TRBV9 to TRBJ1-6; D possibly corresponds to TRBD1 (5 bases). Germline loops: CDR1 SGDLS, CDR2 YYNGEE. Trimming cost V 3 bases and J 9 bases, with 13 bases left between them. The CDR3 runs to 14 residues. CDR3: CASSAGDVTSPLHF. Written as DNA, the CDR3 is TGTGCCAGCAGCGCGGGGGACGTGACTTCACCCCTCCACTTT.

This clone was observed a few times. The same CDR3 is also encoded by other DNA sequences in this sample. The chain couples TRBV5-6 to TRBJ1-3, with D uncertain. Germline values: CDR1 SGHDT, CDR2 YYEEEE. The CDR3 extends over 12 amino acids. V lost 2 bases and J lost 2, with 2 bases in between. The chain's CDR3 is CASSLAGNTIYF. The CDR3 DNA reads as TGTGCCAGCAGCTTAGCTGGAAACACCATATATTTT.

This chain joins TRBV29-1 and TRBJ2-3; the match to TRBD2 covers 7 bases. The CDR3 extends over 13 amino acids. The junction had 7 bases not matched to a gene; V was cut back by 6 bases and J by 4 bases. Germline V CDR1 and CDR2: SQVTM, ANQGSEA. In DNA, the CDR3 is TGCAGCGTCGGGACTACGGTCCCAGATACGCAGTATTTT. Protein: CSVGTTVPDTQYF.

The CDR3 nucleotides are TGTGCCAGCAGAGCAGGCCTGGGGGCATGGTCACCCCTCCACTTT. It yields the protein CASRAGLGAWSPLHF. V gene TRBV14 combines with J gene TRBJ1-6; D is possibly TRBD1 (6 bases). Germline values: CDR1 SGHDN, CDR2 FVKESK. Trimming took 6 bases from V and 10 from J, leaving 19 bases between them. The CDR3 extends over 15 amino acids.

This rearrangement joins TRBV4-3 to TRBJ2-7, with no clear D. The CDR3 is 15 amino acids. Germline lookup yields CDR1 LGHNA and CDR2 YSLEER. V dropped 0 bases and J dropped 0 bases, with 9 bases sitting between them. The DNA for the CDR3 is TGCGCCAGCAGCCAAGAATGGGCTTCCTCCTACGAGCAGTACTTC. Translated: CASSQEWASSYEQYF.

V usage is TRBV6-5 and J usage is TRBJ1-5; the D gene is possibly TRBD1 (6 bases). The germline CDR1 and CDR2 sequences are MNHEY and SVGAGI. Trimming removed 6 bases at V and 0 bases at J, with 12 bases between. The CDR3 runs to 15 residues. Here the CDR3 reads CASRLDSRSNQPQHF. The CDR3 DNA is TGTGCCAGCAGATTGGACAGCCGTAGCAATCAGCCCCAGCATTTT.

Notes on this clone: The conserved closing phenylalanine or tryptophan is absent in this CDR3, likely reflecting a read error. The chain links TRBV7-6 to TRBJ1-5; a weak D match, TRBD1 (5 bases). Germline CDR1 is SGHVS and CDR2 is FNYEAQ. Trimming took off 5 bases at V and 4 bases at J, with 15 bases between the two ends. The CDR3 is 15 amino acids. The CDR3 sequence: CASSPQAGVNQPQHL. CDR3 nucleotide sequence: TGTGCCAGCAGCCCACAGGCCGGGGTAAATCAGCCCCAGCATCTT.

The chain carries TRBV5-1 and TRBJ1-6, with a tentative D call TRBD1 (5 bases). The germline gives CDR1 SGHRS, CDR2 YFSETQ. The V end lost 0 bases, the J end lost 7 bases, and 8 bases lay between the germline ends. This CDR3 contains 14 residues. CDR3 coding DNA: TGCGCCAGCAGCTTGGGGGACGCAAATTCACCCCTCCACTTT. Its translation: CASSLGDANSPLHF.

The chain uses TRBV2 and TRBJ1-4; maybe TRBD1 (5 bases). The CDR3 has 14 residues. Trimming pared 8 bases from V and 4 bases from J, leaving 14 bases between. The V gene's germline CDR1 is SNHLY and CDR2 FYNNEI. The CDR3 region is CASGRGQINEKLFF. The CDR3 DNA sequence: TGTGCCAGCGGGAGGGGTCAGATTAATGAAAAACTGTTTTTT.

The gene calls are TRBV4-1 and TRBJ2-5, with 7 bases aligning to TRBD1. The trim removed 0 bases at V and 5 bases at J, leaving 12 bases unmatched. Germline CDR1 is MGHRA and CDR2 is YSYEKL. The CDR3 runs to 17 residues. The CDR3 loop reads CASSQEYRGLAGETQYF. DNA for the CDR3: TGCGCCAGCAGCCAAGAATACAGGGGTCTAGCTGGGGAGACCCAGTACTTC.

The chain carries TRBV7-2 and TRBJ1-2, with a tentative D call TRBD1 (5 bases). V lost 1 base and J 8 bases, leaving 11 bases between the germline ends. Germline V gives CDR1 SGHTA, CDR2 FQGNSA. This CDR3 is 13 amino acids long. CDR3 amino acids: CASSLGTRKGYTF. CDR3 DNA: TGTGCCAGCAGCTTAGGGACAAGGAAGGGCTACACCTTC.

The V and J genes are TRBV6-1 and TRBJ2-7; possibly TRBD1 or TRBD2 for D (6 bases each). Germline-derived CDR1 and CDR2 are MNHNS and SASEGT. Trimming left V 7 bases short and J 7 bases short, with 23 bases between. This CDR3 has 15 amino acids. The CDR3 DNA reads as TGTGCCAGCACTAAATTACAAGGGGGGTCTAAGGAGCAGTACTTC. Encoded protein: CASTKLQGGSKEQYF.

V and J are TRBV30 and TRBJ1-2; D remains unclear. The length of the CDR3 is 11 residues. V lost 3 bases and J lost 7, with 9 bases in between. The germline gives CDR1 GTSNPN, CDR2 SVGIG (reference sequence). The CDR3 protein is CAWSQEFGYTF. CDR3 in DNA: TGTGCCTGGAGCCAGGAATTTGGCTACACCTTC.

The chain joins TRBV9 to TRBJ1-3, with a weak D call TRBD1 (5 bases). The CDR3 has 18 amino acids. V was pared by 3 bases and J by 1 base, with 20 bases between. Germline V gene data show CDR1 as SGDLS and CDR2 as YYNGEE. The CDR3 DNA sequence: TGTGCCAGCAGCGCCGGTGGGGCAGGGCGAATGTCTGGAAACACCATATATTTT. Amino acid sequence: CASSAGGAGRMSGNTIYF.

The chain joins TRBV2 to TRBJ1-4, with D tentatively TRBD1 (5 bases). Germline CDR1 reads SNHLY; CDR2 reads FYNNEI. Trimming took off 6 bases at V and 2 bases at J, with 13 bases between the two ends. This CDR3 has 15 residues. The CDR3 loop is CASRRSGATNEKLFF. CDR3 nucleotides: TGTGCCAGCAGGAGGAGCGGGGCCACTAATGAAAAACTGTTTTTT.

As concerns this clone: An end of the junction differs from the germline gene, which may be a read error. The CDR3 is CASNLVSSASYEQYF. The CDR3 DNA sequence: TGTGCCAGCAACTTAGTGAGTAGCGCGAGCTACGAGCAGTACTTC. V is TRBV7-2 and J is TRBJ2-7, with D maybe TRBD2 (5 bases). CDR1 is SGHTA and CDR2 is FQGNSA in the germline V gene. This CDR3 has 15 amino acids.

The V call is TRBV4-3, the J call TRBJ2-5, with 9 bases that match TRBD2. The CDR3 runs 16 residues. V lost 0 bases to trimming and J lost 8 bases; unmatched junction nucleotides: 10. CDR1 is LGHNA, CDR2 YSLEER, per germline. The CDR3 bases are TGCGCCAGCAGCCAAGATAGCCTAGCGGGGCTGGGTACCCAGTACTTC. This encodes CASSQDSLAGLGTQYF.

This chain connects TRBV2 to TRBJ2-1, with 13 bases matching TRBD2. The CDR3 is 15 amino acids. Germline-derived CDR1 and CDR2 are SNHLY and FYNNEI. V trimming: 6 bases; J trimming: 4 bases; junction bases outside the gene matches: 3. The CDR3 bases are TGTGCCAGCAGCGTACTAGCGGGGGGGTACAATGAGCAGTTCTTC. Residues: CASSVLAGGYNEQFF.

V usage is TRBV9 and J usage is TRBJ2-3; TRBD1 agrees at 10 bases. J was trimmed by 3 bases and V by 6 bases; bases with no gene match: 4. The V gene's germline CDR1 is SGDLS and CDR2 YYNGEE. This CDR3 is 14 amino acids long. The chain's CDR3 is CASTGTGVTDTQYF. DNA of the CDR3: TGTGCCAGCACCGGGACAGGGGTGACAGATACGCAGTATTTT.